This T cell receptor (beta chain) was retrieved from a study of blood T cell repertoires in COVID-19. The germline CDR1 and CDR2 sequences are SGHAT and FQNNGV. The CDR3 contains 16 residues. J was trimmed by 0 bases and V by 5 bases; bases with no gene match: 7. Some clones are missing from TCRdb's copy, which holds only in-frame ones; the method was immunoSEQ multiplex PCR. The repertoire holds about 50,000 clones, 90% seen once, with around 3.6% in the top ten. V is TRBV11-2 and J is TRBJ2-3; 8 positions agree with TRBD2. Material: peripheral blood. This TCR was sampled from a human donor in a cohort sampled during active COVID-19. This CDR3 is CASSPIGGGSTDTQYF. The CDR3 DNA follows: TGTGCCAGCAGCCCCATTGGCGGGGGGAGCACAGATACGCAGTATTTT.